This paragraph reports one T cell receptor (beta chain). The authors prepared the TCRbeta library with unique molecular identifiers. TCRdb re-called the PCR reads with MiXCR, one entry per CDR3 protein. The table records 350,000 to 400,000 distinct CDR3 sequences, 10% to 15% of them present only once. This specimen comes from a study of T-cell reconstitution after alpha-beta-depleted transplantation in children. This CDR3 is 13 amino acids long. Germline CDR1 DFQATT, CDR2 SNEGSKA (reference sequence). J lost 7 bases, V lost 5 bases, and 4 bases had no gene match. This chain links TRBV20-1 with TRBJ2-7; 14 bases are shared with TRBD2. The source is a human donor who donated a stem cell graft to a child with Fanconi anemia. The sequencing here drew on PBMCs, taken from the stem cell graft. The CDR3 DNA is TGCAGTGCTTGGACTAGCGGGGGGAAGGAGCAGTACTTC. This translates into CSAWTSGGKEQYF.